This T cell receptor (beta chain) came from a study of OX40 agonist ivuxolimab in advanced cancers. Study information: Dose-escalation patients suffered from hepatocellular carcinoma, melanoma, renal cell or head and neck cancer. General study points: Relative to CD4+ cells, CD8+ T cells on average had more expanded clones.

TCRdb's table, derived via immunoSEQ multiplex PCR, lists solely in-frame clones and lacks some. In the table there are about 100,000 clones, less than 85% of which are singletons. Germline CDR1 SGHNT, CDR2 YYREEE (reference sequence). Trimming cost V 4 bases and J 4 bases; bases outside gene matches: 5. This CDR3 is 14 amino acids long. In the case of this clone: Its antigen is not identified.

The source was CD4+ or CD8+ T cells sorted from blood, collected in a trial of the OX40 agonist ivuxolimab. The J gene is TRBJ1-1, the V gene TRBV5-4, with 9 bases matching TRBD1. The receptor comes from an adult with an advanced solid tumor such as melanoma, head and neck, liver or kidney cancer. The CDR3 coding sequence is TGTGCCAGCAGCGAGGACAGGGGAAGCACTGAAGCTTTCTTT. Translation: CASSEDRGSTEAFF.